In its sample, the clone carrying this T cell receptor (beta chain) was seen a few times. As yet, its antigen is unknown. Purity of each sorted population was above 98%. The sample is drawn from a study of beta chain features in type 1 diabetes. Study background: Patients were similar to healthy donors in age and gender (as well as in cell yields).

The whole isolated RNA underwent reverse transcription, so sequencing captured expressed TCRB transcripts. The assay was immunoSEQ multiplex PCR, and TCRdb's table has in-frame clones only and misses some. Among 200,000 to 300,000 clones listed, 25% to 30% were seen once. CDR3 length equals 12 residues. V lost 6 bases and J lost 0, with 4 bases in between. Germline CDR1 MNHEY, CDR2 SVGAGI. Study-wide results and caveats: TCRB repertoires of naive, central memory and Treg cells appeared more similar among patients than among healthy donors. Any HLA-type effect on TCRB rearrangement remained unresolved here.

This clonotype was obtained from a man aged 25-45 years in good health. The specimen was central memory CD4+ T cells from blood. V and J are TRBV6-5 and TRBJ2-3; no clear D. The CDR3 loop reads CASRASTDTQYF. CDR3 nucleotides: TGTGCCAGCAGGGCAAGCACAGATACGCAGTATTTT.